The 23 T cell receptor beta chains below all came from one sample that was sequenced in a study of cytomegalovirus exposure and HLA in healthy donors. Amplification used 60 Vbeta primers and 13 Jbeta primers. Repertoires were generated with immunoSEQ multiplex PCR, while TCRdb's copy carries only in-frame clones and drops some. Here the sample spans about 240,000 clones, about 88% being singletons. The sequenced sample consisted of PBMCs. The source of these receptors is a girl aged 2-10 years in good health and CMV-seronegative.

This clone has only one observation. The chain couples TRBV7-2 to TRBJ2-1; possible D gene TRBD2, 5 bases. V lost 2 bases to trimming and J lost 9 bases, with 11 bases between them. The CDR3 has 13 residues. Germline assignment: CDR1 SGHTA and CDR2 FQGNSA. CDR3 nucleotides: TGTGCCAGCAGCTTAAGTGAGGGCGCTGAGCAGTTCTTC. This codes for CASSLSEGAEQFF.

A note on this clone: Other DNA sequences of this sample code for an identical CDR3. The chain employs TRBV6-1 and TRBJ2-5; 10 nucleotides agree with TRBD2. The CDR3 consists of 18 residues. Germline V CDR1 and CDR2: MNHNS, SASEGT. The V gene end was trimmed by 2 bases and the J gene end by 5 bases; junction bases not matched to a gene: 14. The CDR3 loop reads CASSESLAGAWAQETQYF. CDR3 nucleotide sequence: TGTGCCAGCAGTGAAAGTCTAGCGGGGGCTTGGGCCCAGGAGACCCAGTACTTC.

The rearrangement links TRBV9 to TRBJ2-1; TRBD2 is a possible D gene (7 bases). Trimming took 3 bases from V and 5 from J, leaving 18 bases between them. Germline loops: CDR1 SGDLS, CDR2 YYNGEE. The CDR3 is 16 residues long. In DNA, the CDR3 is TGTGCCAGCAGCGCCAGCGAGAGGGGGGGTAACAATGAGCAGTTCTTC. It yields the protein CASSASERGGNNEQFF.

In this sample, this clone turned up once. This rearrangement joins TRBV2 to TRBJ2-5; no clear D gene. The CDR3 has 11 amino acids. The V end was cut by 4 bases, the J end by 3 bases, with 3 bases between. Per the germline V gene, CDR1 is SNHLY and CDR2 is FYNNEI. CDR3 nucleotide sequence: TGTGCCAGCAGTGTCGAAGAGACCCAGTACTTC. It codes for CASSVEETQYF. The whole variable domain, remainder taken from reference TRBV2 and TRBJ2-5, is EPEVTQTPSHQVTQMGQEVILRCVPISNHLYFYWYRQILGQKVEFLVSFYNNEISEKSEIFDDQFSVERPDGSNFTLKIRSTKLEDSAMYFCASSVEETQYFGPGTRLLVL.

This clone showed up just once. The CDR3 reads CASSESLAAYEQYF. Written as DNA, the CDR3 is TGCGCCAGCAGTGAGTCACTAGCGGCCTACGAGCAGTACTTC. The genes are TRBV10-1 and TRBJ2-7, with TRBD2 identical over 8 bases. CDR1 and CDR2 from the germline V gene are WNHNN and SYGVQD (reference sequence). The trim removed 0 bases at V and 2 bases at J, leaving 0 bases unmatched. The CDR3 consists of 14 residues.

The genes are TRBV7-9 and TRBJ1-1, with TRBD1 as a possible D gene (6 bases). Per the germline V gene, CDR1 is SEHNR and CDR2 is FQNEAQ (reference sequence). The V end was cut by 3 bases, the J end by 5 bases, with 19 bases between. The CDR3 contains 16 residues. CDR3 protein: CASSFMGAKAGTEAFF. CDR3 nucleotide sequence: TGTGCCAGCAGCTTCATGGGGGCGAAAGCGGGAACTGAAGCTTTCTTT.

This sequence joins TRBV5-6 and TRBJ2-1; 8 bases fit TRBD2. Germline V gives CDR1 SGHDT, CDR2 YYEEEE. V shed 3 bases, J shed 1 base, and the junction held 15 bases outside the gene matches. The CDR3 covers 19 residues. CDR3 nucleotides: TGTGCCAGCAGCTCGGGTTGGCGGGGGGTGTTAACATCCTACAATGAGCAGTTCTTC. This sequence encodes CASSSGWRGVLTSYNEQFF.

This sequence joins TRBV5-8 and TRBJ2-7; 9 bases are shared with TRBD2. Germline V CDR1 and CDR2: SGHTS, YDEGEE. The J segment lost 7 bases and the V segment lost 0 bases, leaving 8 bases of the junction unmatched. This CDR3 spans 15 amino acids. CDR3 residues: CASSLETREGLEQYF. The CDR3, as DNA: TGTGCCAGCAGCTTGGAGACGCGGGAGGGTTTGGAGCAGTACTTC. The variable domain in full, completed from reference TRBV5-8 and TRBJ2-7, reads EAGVTQSPTHLIKTRGQQATLRCSPISGHTSVYWYQQALGLGLQFLLWYDEGEERNRGNFPPRFSGRQFPNYSSELNVNALELEDSALYLCASSLETREGLEQYFGPGTRLTVT.

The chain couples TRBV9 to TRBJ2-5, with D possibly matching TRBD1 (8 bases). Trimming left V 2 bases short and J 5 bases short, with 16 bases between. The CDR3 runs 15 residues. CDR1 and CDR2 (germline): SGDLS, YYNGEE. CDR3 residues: CASSVLDREGETQYF. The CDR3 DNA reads TGTGCCAGCAGCGTTTTGGACAGGGAGGGGGAGACCCAGTACTTC. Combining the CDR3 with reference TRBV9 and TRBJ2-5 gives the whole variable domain DSGVTQTPKHLITATGQRVTLRCSPRSGDLSVYWYQQSLDQGLQFLIQYYNGEERAKGNILERFSAQQFPDLHSELNLSSLELGDSALYFCASSVLDREGETQYFGPGTRLLVL.

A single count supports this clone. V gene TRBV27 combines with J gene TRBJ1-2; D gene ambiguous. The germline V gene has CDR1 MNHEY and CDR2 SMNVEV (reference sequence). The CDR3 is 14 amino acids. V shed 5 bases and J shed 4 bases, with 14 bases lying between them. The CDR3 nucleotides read TGTGCCAGCAGTCCGTCGAACCGCGGCTATGGCTACACCTTC. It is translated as CASSPSNRGYGYTF.

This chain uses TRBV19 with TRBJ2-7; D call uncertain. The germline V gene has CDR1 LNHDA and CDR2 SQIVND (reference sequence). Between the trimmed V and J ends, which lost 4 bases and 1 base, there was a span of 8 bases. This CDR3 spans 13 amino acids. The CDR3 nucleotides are TGTGCCAGTAGTAGGGCAGCATCCTACGAGCAGTACTTC. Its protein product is CASSRAASYEQYF.

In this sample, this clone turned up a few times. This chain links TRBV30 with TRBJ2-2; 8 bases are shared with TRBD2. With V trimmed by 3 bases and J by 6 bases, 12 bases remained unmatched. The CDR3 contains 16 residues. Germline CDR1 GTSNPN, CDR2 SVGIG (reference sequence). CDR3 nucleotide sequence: TGTGCCTGGAGGCCGCTTCGGGGGGGCGGGTCCGGGGAGCTGTTTTTT. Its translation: CAWRPLRGGGSGELFF. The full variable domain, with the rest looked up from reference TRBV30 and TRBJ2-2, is SQTIHQWPATLVQPVGSPLSLECTVEGTSNPNLYWYRQAAGRGLQLLFYSVGIGQISSEVPQNLSASRPQDRQFILSSKKLLLSDSGFYLCAWRPLRGGGSGELFFGEGSRLTVL.

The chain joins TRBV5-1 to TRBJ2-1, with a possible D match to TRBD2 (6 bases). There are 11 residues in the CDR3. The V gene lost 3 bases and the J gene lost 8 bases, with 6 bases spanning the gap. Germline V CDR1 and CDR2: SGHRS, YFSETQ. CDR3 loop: CASSSGDEQFF. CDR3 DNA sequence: TGCGCCAGCAGCTCGGGGGATGAGCAGTTCTTC.

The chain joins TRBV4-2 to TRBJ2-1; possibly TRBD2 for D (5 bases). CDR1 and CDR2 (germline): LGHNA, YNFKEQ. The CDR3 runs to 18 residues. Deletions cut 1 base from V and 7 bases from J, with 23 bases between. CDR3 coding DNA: TGTGCCAGCAGCCAAGCGGGGTTAAGCGGTCCCTTGGGGAATGAGCAGTTCTTC. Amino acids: CASSQAGLSGPLGNEQFF.

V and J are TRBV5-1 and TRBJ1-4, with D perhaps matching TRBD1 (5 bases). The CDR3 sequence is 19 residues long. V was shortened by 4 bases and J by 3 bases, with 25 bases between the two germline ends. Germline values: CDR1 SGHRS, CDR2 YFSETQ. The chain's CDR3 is CASSDGGDPRPGANEKLFF. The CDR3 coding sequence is TGCGCCAGCAGCGACGGGGGGGACCCCCGCCCCGGAGCTAATGAAAAACTGTTTTTT.

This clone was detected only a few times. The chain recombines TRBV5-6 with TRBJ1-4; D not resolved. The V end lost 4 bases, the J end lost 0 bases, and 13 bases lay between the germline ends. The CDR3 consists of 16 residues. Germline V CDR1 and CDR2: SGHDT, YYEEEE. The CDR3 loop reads CASSVGASATNEKLFF. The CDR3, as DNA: TGTGCCAGCAGCGTAGGAGCTTCTGCAACTAATGAAAAACTGTTTTTT.

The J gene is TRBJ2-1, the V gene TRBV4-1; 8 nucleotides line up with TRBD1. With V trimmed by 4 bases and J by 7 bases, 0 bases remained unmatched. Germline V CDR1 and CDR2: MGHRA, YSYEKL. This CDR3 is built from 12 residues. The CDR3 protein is CASSRDRNEQFF. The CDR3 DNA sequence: TGCGCCAGCAGCCGGGACAGGAATGAGCAGTTCTTC.

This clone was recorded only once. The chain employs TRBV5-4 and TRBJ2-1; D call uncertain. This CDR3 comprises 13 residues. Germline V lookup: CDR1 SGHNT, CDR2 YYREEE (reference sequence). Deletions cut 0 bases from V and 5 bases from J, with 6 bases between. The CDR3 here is CASSLASHNEQFF. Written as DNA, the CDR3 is TGTGCCAGCAGCTTGGCGTCCCACAATGAGCAGTTCTTC.

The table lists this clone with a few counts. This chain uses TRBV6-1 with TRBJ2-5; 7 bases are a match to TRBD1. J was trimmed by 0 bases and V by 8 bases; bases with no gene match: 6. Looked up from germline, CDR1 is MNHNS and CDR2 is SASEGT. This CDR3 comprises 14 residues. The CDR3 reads CASQQGHYQETQYF. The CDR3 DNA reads TGTGCCAGCCAACAGGGGCATTACCAAGAGACCCAGTACTTC.

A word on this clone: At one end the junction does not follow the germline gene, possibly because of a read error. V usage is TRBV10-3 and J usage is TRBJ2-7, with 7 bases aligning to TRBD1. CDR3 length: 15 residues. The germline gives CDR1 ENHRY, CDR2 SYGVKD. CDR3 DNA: TGTGCCATCAGCGAGTCGACAGGGTCCCCCTACGAGCAGTACTTC. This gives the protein CAISESTGSPYEQYF.

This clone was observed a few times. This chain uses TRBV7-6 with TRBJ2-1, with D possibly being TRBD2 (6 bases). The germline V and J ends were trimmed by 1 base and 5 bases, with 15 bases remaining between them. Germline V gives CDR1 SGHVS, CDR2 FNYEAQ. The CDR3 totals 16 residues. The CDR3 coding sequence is TGTGCCAGCAGCTTAGAAGCTATCTGGGAGGACAATGAGCAGTTCTTC. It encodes CASSLEAIWEDNEQFF.

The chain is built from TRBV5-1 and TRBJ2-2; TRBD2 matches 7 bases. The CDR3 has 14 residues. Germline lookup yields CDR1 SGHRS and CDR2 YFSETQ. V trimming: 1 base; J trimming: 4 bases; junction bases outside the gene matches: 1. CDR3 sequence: CASSLPGGTGELFF. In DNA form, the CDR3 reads TGCGCCAGCAGCTTGCCGGGGGGCACCGGGGAGCTGTTTTTT.

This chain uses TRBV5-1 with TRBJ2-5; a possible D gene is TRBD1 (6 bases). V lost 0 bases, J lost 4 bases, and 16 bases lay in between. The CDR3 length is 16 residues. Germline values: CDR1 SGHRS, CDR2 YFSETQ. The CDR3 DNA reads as TGCGCCAGCAGCTTGGGTTCAGGGGTTTGGAGAGAGACCCAGTACTTC. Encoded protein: CASSLGSGVWRETQYF. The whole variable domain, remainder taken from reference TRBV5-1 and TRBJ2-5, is KAGVTQTPRYLIKTRGQQVTLSCSPISGHRSVSWYQQTPGQGLQFLFEYFSETQRNKGNFPGRFSGRQFSNSRSEMNVSTLELGDSALYLCASSLGSGVWRETQYFGPGTRLLVL.